One and the same sample provided the 27 T cell receptor beta chains below, sequenced in a study of patients and donors after allogeneic stem cell transplantation. A single record per CDR3 protein comes from TCRdb applying MiXCR to the RT-PCR reads. Of approximately 170,000 distinct CDR3 sequences in the sample, roughly 22% were seen once. Sequenced: blood, either unsorted or a sorted T cell fraction (not recorded which). The receptors derive from a human donor who was either an allogeneic HSCT recipient or a stem cell or donor lymphocyte infusion donor (not recorded which). It is not recorded whose cells these are; they may come from a transplant donor.

This clonotype has more than one count but fewer than ten. The chain links TRBV3-1 to TRBJ1-5; TRBD1 matches at 8 bases. Trimming cost V 2 bases and J 5 bases; bases outside gene matches: 8. Germline-derived CDR1 and CDR2 are LGHDT and YNNKEL (reference sequence). The CDR3 sequence is 16 residues long. The CDR3 bases are TGTGCCAGCAGCCAATCAGGGGGCATGGCTGATCAGCCCCAGCATTTT. Its translation: CASSQSGGMADQPQHF.

The rearrangement uses TRBV20-1 and TRBJ2-2; D is ambiguous. The CDR3 totals 14 residues. The germline V gene has CDR1 DFQATT and CDR2 SNEGSKA (reference sequence). Trimming removed 6 bases at V and 4 bases at J, with 15 bases between. CDR3 in amino acids: CSASRLGITGELFF. The CDR3 DNA follows: TGCAGTGCGAGTAGGTTAGGGATCACCGGGGAGCTGTTTTTT.

The chain links TRBV5-6 to TRBJ2-2; D is tentatively TRBD1 or TRBD2 (5 bases each). This CDR3 is 13 amino acids long. V shed 4 bases and J shed 4 bases, with 8 bases lying between them. Germline CDR1 and CDR2: SGHDT and YYEEEE. CDR3 DNA: TGTGCCAGCAGCAAGGGACGCACCGGGGAGCTGTTTTTT. This codes for CASSKGRTGELFF.

CDR3 nucleotide sequence: TGTGCCAGCAGTTCGCCTCCGGGAGGACGAGAGACCCAGTACTTC. Translated: CASSSPPGGRETQYF. The chain links TRBV28 to TRBJ2-5, with TRBD2 matching 7 bases. CDR3 size: 15 residues. The germline V gene encodes CDR1 MDHEN and CDR2 SYDVKM. Unmatched junction bases numbered 9, after V lost 4 bases and J lost 4 bases.

This clonotype was observed a handful of times. CDR3 in DNA: TGTGCCAGCAGCGAAGAAACGACAGTGCCGGACGAGCAGTACTTC. Protein product: CASSEETTVPDEQYF. The rearrangement uses TRBV21-1 and TRBJ2-7; TRBD1 was called by the table and not checked on the DNA. TRBV21-1 is marked as a pseudogene. This CDR3 comprises 15 residues.

This clonotype was found a few times. This chain connects TRBV20-1 to TRBJ1-5; D is ambiguous. The germline V gene encodes CDR1 DFQATT and CDR2 SNEGSKA (reference sequence). The CDR3 loop spans 15 amino acids. V lost 0 bases, J lost 4 bases, and 13 bases lay in between. Here the CDR3 DNA reads TGCAGTGCTAGAGATGAACGGCAGTTTAATCAGCCCCAGCATTTT. Translation gives CSARDERQFNQPQHF.

In this sample, this clonotype turned up a few times. The rearrangement uses TRBV4-3 and TRBJ1-4; D is possibly TRBD1 (5 bases). This CDR3 comprises 15 residues. Trimming took off 4 bases at V and 4 bases at J, with 13 bases between the two ends. Germline V gene lookup returns CDR1 LGHNA and CDR2 YSLEER. The CDR3 region is CASSPVGTFNEKLFF. The CDR3 DNA reads TGCGCCAGCAGCCCCGTGGGGACGTTTAATGAAAAACTGTTTTTT.

This chain links TRBV7-2 with TRBJ2-4; TRBD1 might be the D (6 bases). The germline V gene has CDR1 SGHTA and CDR2 FQGNSA. The CDR3 sequence is 15 residues long. Trimming took 1 base from V and 5 from J, leaving 12 bases between them. The CDR3 bases are TGTGCCAGCAGCTTAGTCGGCAGGGGCGAAAACATTCAGTACTTC. Its protein product is CASSLVGRGENIQYF.

CDR3 DNA sequence: TGTGCCAGTAGACAGGGGTCGAGCGATCAGCCCCAGCATTTT. Residues: CASRQGSSDQPQHF. The gene calls are TRBV19 and TRBJ1-5; 7 bases fit TRBD1. V lost 6 bases, J lost 5 bases, and 7 bases stayed unmatched. Germline CDR1 is LNHDA and CDR2 is SQIVND (reference sequence). This CDR3 contains 14 residues.

This clonotype was detected a few times. The rearrangement uses TRBV14 and TRBJ1-2, with no clear D. Germline V gives CDR1 SGHDN, CDR2 FVKESK. This CDR3 has 13 residues. The V end lost 2 bases, the J end lost 8 bases, and 12 bases lay between the germline ends. CDR3 amino acids: CASSQKGSRGYTF. The CDR3 DNA reads as TGTGCCAGCAGCCAAAAGGGATCTCGAGGCTACACCTTC. Based on the CDR3 plus reference TRBV14 and TRBJ1-2, the full variable domain is EAGVTQFPSHSVIEKGQTVTLRCDPISGHDNLYWYRRVMGKEIKFLLHFVKESKQDESGMPNNRFLAERTGGTYSTLKVQPAELEDSGVYFCASSQKGSRGYTFGSGTRLTVV.

This clonotype was observed a few times. The chain employs TRBV29-1 and TRBJ2-1; a possible D gene is TRBD1 (5 bases). Per germline, CDR1 SQVTM and CDR2 ANQGSEA. Trimming cost V 6 bases and J 0 bases, with 9 bases left between them. The CDR3 runs 13 residues. CDR3 DNA: TGCAGCGTCGGACATCCCTCCTACAATGAGCAGTTCTTC. Amino acid sequence: CSVGHPSYNEQFF.

The V gene is TRBV10-3, the J gene TRBJ2-1; 7 nucleotides line up with TRBD1. With V trimmed by 10 bases and J by 8 bases, 5 bases remained unmatched. Germline V gene lookup returns CDR1 ENHRY and CDR2 SYGVKD. This CDR3 contains 11 residues. The DNA of the CDR3 is TGTGCCACCACAGGGGCTGATGAGCAGTTCTTC. This codes for CATTGADEQFF.

The sample holds a few counts of this clonotype. V and J are TRBV7-9 and TRBJ2-3; TRBD2 might be the D (6 bases). The CDR3 sequence is 14 residues long. Germline values: CDR1 SEHNR, CDR2 FQNEAQ (reference sequence). Between the trimmed V and J ends, which lost 2 bases and 3 bases, there was a span of 9 bases. CDR3 sequence reads: CASSLREVTDTQYF. The CDR3 DNA follows: TGTGCCAGCAGCTTAAGGGAGGTTACAGATACGCAGTATTTT.

The chain carries TRBV2 and TRBJ1-5, with 7 bases fitting TRBD1. CDR3 length: 19 amino acids. Per the germline V gene, CDR1 is SNHLY and CDR2 is FYNNEI. V dropped 3 bases and J dropped 1; count of bases not matched to a gene: 15. In DNA, the CDR3 is TGTGCCAGCAGTGAGCCTGTGACAGGGCTGTTTACGAGCAATCAGCCCCAGCATTTT. Amino acids: CASSEPVTGLFTSNQPQHF.

This clonotype was counted at least ten times. The chain employs TRBV5-1 and TRBJ1-1, with D tentatively TRBD1 (5 bases). V was trimmed by 4 bases and J by 3 bases, leaving 13 bases between them. The CDR3 is 14 residues long. Germline CDR1 is SGHRS and CDR2 is YFSETQ. CDR3: CASSRDGGDTEAFF. CDR3 nucleotides: TGCGCCAGCAGCCGGGACGGAGGAGACACTGAAGCTTTCTTT. Drawing the rest from reference TRBV5-1 and TRBJ1-1, the complete variable domain is KAGVTQTPRYLIKTRGQQVTLSCSPISGHRSVSWYQQTPGQGLQFLFEYFSETQRNKGNFPGRFSGRQFSNSRSEMNVSTLELGDSALYLCASSRDGGDTEAFFGQGTRLTVV.

This clonotype was seen only a few times. This chain uses TRBV7-2 with TRBJ1-5, with D maybe TRBD1 (6 bases). V shed 5 bases and J shed 4 bases, with 9 bases lying between them. The germline CDR1 and CDR2 sequences are SGHTA and FQGNSA. The CDR3 length is 13 residues. This CDR3 reads CASSVQGNQPQHF. The CDR3 DNA reads TGTGCCAGCAGCGTACAGGGAAATCAGCCCCAGCATTTT.

The CDR3 sequence is CASSLGDSSNQPQHF. The DNA for the CDR3 is TGTGCCAGCAGCTTGGGGGACAGCAGCAATCAGCCCCAGCATTTT. The V call is TRBV7-2, the J call TRBJ1-5; 7 bases match TRBD1. This CDR3 is built from 15 residues. Looked up from germline, CDR1 is SGHTA and CDR2 is FQGNSA. J gave up 1 base and V 3 bases, and 3 bases lay outside the gene matches.

J is TRBJ1-1 and V is TRBV7-9; TRBD1 is a possible D gene (5 bases). V was clipped by 5 bases and J by 1 base, with 14 bases between them. Germline V lookup: CDR1 SEHNR, CDR2 FQNEAQ (reference sequence). The CDR3 runs to 15 residues. CDR3 nucleotide sequence: TGTGCCAGCAGCCCTGGAGGGGAGGCGAACACTGAAGCTTTCTTT. This codes for CASSPGGEANTEAFF.

The V gene is TRBV7-6, the J gene TRBJ2-7; D is unresolved. V lost 2 bases, J lost 0 bases, and 5 bases lay in between. Germline CDR1 reads SGHVS; CDR2 reads FNYEAQ. CDR3 length: 13 amino acids. The CDR3 sequence: CASSLQSSYEQYF. CDR3 nucleotides: TGTGCCAGCAGCTTACAGAGCTCCTACGAGCAGTACTTC.

This rearrangement joins TRBV29-1 to TRBJ2-3; D ambiguous. This CDR3 is built from 14 residues. Germline V gives CDR1 SQVTM, CDR2 ANQGSEA. Deletions cut 6 bases from V and 2 bases from J, with 15 bases between. The CDR3 loop is CSVEFIRFTDTQYF. DNA for the CDR3: TGCAGCGTCGAGTTTATAAGGTTCACAGATACGCAGTATTTT.

The V gene is TRBV29-1, the J gene TRBJ2-5; the D is unclear. Germline V gene data show CDR1 as SQVTM and CDR2 as ANQGSEA. Trimming removed 7 bases from V and 0 bases from J, with 18 bases in between. The CDR3 sequence is 15 residues long. The CDR3 loop reads CSARLLRPDQETQYF. As DNA, the CDR3 is TGCAGCGCACGGCTCCTGCGACCCGACCAAGAGACCCAGTACTTC. Filled out from reference TRBV29-1 and TRBJ2-5, the complete variable domain reads SAVISQKPSRDICQRGTSLTIQCQVDSQVTMMFWYRQQPGQSLTLIATANQGSEATYESGFVIDKFPISRPNLTFSTLTVSNMSPEDSSIYLCSARLLRPDQETQYFGPGTRLLVL.

This chain's CDR3 is CASSFSPTSANTGELFF. As DNA, the CDR3 is TGCGCCAGCAGCTTCTCCCCGACTAGCGCGAACACCGGGGAGCTGTTTTTT. The rearrangement links TRBV4-1 to TRBJ2-2; 8 bases are shared with TRBD2. This CDR3 region has 17 residues. Germline lookup yields CDR1 MGHRA and CDR2 YSYEKL. V shed 5 bases and J 0 bases; nucleotides not matched to a gene: 8.

V gene TRBV7-9 combines with J gene TRBJ2-3, with unresolved D. CDR3 length: 13 amino acids. V lost 0 bases and J lost 3, with 4 bases in between. Germline CDR1 reads SEHNR; CDR2 reads FQNEAQ (reference sequence). CDR3 nucleotides: TGTGCCAGCAGCTTAGCGAAAACAGATACGCAGTATTTT. Protein sequence: CASSLAKTDTQYF.

This clonotype occurred a few times. This chain joins TRBV7-9 and TRBJ2-3, with 7 nucleotides matching TRBD2. CDR1 and CDR2 (germline): SEHNR, FQNEAQ (reference sequence). The CDR3 loop spans 14 amino acids. The trim removed 5 bases at V and 4 bases at J, leaving 6 bases unmatched. CDR3 DNA: TGTGCCAGCAGCCCTTCGGGAGGCCCAGATACGCAGTATTTT. This codes for CASSPSGGPDTQYF.

This chain connects TRBV9 to TRBJ2-7, with D possibly being TRBD1 or TRBD2 (5 bases each). The CDR3 extends over 15 amino acids. The germline V and J ends were trimmed by 1 base and 0 bases, with 11 bases remaining between them. From germline, CDR1 is SGDLS and CDR2 YYNGEE. Here the CDR3 DNA reads TGTGCCAGCAGCGTATTTGCAGGGAGCTCCTACGAGCAGTACTTC. Protein sequence: CASSVFAGSSYEQYF.

This clonotype was recorded a few times. The genes are TRBV14 and TRBJ1-3, with D maybe TRBD1 (5 bases). CDR1 is SGHDN and CDR2 is FVKESK in the germline V gene. With 4 bases removed from V and 2 bases from J, the gap between germline ends came to 9 bases. There are 14 residues in the CDR3. CDR3 sequence (DNA): TGTGCCAGCAGCCCCCGGACAACTGGAAACACCATATATTTT. As protein: CASSPRTTGNTIYF.

V and J are TRBV5-1 and TRBJ2-1; D ambiguous. This CDR3 contains 11 residues. V was clipped by 0 bases and J by 9 bases, with 4 bases between them. Germline CDR1 SGHRS, CDR2 YFSETQ. The CDR3 DNA is TGCGCCAGCAGCTTGGATGCTGAGCAGTTCTTC. Its protein product is CASSLDAEQFF.